This TCR beta chain stems from a study of beta chain features in type 1 diabetes. Whole-study results and caveats: Moderately but significantly shorter TCRB CDR3s were found in Type 1 diabetes patients in all four CD4+ subsets.

The CDR3 runs 16 residues. The germline gives CDR1 GTSNPN, CDR2 SVGIG (reference sequence). Germline trimming cut 0 bases from V and 7 bases from J; bases unmatched to any gene: 9. For this clone: No antigen is known for it.

The sequenced template was cDNA made from the entire isolated RNA. Deep immunoSEQ sequencing covered naive, central memory and regulatory T cell samples. Clones were sequenced by immunoSEQ multiplex PCR, and TCRdb holds only the in-frame ones, with some missing. Of about 700,000 clones listed, over 10% are singletons. J is TRBJ2-3 and V is TRBV30, with 11 bases that match TRBD2. Sequencing was carried out using naive CD4+ T cells from blood. This receptor was obtained from a man aged 18 to 35 with type 1 diabetes. CDR3 nucleotides: TGTGCCTGGAGTGTCCGACTAGCGGGGCGCCCGAATACGCAGTATTTT. Translation gives CAWSVRLAGRPNTQYF.